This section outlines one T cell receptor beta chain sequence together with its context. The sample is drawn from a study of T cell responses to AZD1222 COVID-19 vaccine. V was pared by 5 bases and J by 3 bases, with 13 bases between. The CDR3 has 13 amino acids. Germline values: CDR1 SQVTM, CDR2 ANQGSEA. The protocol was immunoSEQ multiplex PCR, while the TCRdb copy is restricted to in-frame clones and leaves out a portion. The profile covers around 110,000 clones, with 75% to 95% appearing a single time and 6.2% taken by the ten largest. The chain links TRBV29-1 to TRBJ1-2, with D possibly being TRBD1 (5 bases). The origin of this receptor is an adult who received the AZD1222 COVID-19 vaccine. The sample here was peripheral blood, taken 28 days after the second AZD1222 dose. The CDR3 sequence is CSVLDGADYGYTF. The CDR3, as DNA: TGCAGCGTTCTCGATGGGGCTGACTATGGCTACACCTTC.